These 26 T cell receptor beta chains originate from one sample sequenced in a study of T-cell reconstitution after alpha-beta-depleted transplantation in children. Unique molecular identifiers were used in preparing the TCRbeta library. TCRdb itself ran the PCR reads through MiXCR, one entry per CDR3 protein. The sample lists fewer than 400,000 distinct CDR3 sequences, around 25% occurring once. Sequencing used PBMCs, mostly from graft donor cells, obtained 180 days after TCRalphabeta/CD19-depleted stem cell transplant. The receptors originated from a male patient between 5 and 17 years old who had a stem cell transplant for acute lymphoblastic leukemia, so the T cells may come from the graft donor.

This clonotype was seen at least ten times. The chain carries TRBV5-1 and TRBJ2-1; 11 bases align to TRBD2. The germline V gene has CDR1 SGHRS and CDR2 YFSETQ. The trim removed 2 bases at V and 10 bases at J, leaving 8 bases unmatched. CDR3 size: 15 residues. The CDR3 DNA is TGCGCCAGCAGCTTCTATACTAGCGGGAGTAACGAGCAGTTCTTC. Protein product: CASSFYTSGSNEQFF.

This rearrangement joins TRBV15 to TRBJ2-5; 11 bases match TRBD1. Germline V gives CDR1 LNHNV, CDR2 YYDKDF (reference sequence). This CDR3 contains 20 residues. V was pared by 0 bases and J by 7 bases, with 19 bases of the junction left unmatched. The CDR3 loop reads CATSRDEWTGGTAPELTQYF. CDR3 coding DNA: TGTGCCACCAGCAGAGATGAGTGGACAGGGGGCACTGCGCCGGAGTTGACCCAGTACTTC.

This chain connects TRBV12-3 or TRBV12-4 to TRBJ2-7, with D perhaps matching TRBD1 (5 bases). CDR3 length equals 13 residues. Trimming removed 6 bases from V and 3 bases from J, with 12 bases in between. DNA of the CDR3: TGTGCCAGCAGATGGGGCGGAAACTACGAGCAGTACTTC. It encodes CASRWGGNYEQYF.

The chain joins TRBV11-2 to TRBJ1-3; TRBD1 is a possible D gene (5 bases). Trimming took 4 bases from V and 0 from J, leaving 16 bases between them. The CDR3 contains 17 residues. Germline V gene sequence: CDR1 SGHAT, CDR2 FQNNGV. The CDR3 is CASSSVWDGDSGNTIYF. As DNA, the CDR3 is TGTGCCAGCAGCTCCGTCTGGGACGGCGACTCTGGAAACACCATATATTTT.

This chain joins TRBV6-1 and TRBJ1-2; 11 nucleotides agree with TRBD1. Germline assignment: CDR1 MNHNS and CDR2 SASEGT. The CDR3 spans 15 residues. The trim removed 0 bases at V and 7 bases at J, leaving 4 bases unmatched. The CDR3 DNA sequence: TGTGCCAGCAGTGAAGCGGGGACAGGGGGACTTGGCTACACCTTC. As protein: CASSEAGTGGLGYTF.

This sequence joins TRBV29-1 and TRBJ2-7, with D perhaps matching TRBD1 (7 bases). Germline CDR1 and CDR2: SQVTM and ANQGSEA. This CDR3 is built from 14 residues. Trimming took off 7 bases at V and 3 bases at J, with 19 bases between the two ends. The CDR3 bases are TGCAGCGCCCTGTCGCAGGGGGGAGTCTACGAGCAGTACTTC. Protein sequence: CSALSQGGVYEQYF.

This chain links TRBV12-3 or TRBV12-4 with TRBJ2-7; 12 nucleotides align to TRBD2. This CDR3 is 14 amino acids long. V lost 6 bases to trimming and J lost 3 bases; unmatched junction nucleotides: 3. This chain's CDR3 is CASSWTSGIYEQYF. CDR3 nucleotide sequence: TGTGCCAGCAGCTGGACTAGCGGGATCTACGAGCAGTACTTC.

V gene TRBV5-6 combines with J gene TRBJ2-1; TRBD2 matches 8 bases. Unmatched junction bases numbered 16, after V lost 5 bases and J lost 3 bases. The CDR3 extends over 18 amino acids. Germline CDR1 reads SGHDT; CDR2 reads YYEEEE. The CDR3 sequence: CASRKLGTRQSGYNEQFF. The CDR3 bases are TGTGCCAGCAGGAAACTGGGGACTAGACAGTCCGGCTACAATGAGCAGTTCTTC. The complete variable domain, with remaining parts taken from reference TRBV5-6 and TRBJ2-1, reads DAGVTQSPTHLIKTRGQQVTLRCSPKSGHDTVSWYQQALGQGPQFIFQYYEEEERQRGNFPDRFSGHQFPNYSSELNVNALLLGDSALYLCASRKLGTRQSGYNEQFFGPGTRLTVL.

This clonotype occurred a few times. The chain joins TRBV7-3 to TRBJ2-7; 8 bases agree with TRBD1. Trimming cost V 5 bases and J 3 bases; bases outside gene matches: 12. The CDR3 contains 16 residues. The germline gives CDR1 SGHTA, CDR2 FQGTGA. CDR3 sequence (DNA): TGTGCCAGCAGCGCCCGGTCCGGGACAGGTAGCTACGAGCAGTACTTC. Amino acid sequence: CASSARSGTGSYEQYF.

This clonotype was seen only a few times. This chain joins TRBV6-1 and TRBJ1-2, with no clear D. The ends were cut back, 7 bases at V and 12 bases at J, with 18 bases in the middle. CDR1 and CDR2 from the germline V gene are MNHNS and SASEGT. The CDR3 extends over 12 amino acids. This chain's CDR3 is CASTMDALGHTF. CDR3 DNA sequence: TGTGCCAGCACCATGGACGCGTTGGGTCACACCTTC.

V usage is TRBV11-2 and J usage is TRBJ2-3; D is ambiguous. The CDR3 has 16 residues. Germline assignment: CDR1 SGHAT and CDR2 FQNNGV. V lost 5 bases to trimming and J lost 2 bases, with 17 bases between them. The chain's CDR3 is CASSLLAPSLTDTQYF. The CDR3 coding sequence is TGTGCCAGCAGCCTCCTCGCCCCCTCCCTCACAGATACGCAGTATTTT.

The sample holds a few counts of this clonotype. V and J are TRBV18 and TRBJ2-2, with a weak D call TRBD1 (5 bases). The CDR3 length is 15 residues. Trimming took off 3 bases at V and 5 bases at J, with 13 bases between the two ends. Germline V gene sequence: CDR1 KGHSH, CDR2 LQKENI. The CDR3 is CASSPWQGSTGELFF. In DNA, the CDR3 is TGTGCCAGCTCACCGTGGCAGGGAAGTACCGGGGAGCTGTTTTTT. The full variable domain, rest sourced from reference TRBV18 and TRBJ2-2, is NAGVMQNPRHLVRRRGQEARLRCSPMKGHSHVYWYRQLPEEGLKFMVYLQKENIIDESGMPKERFSAEFPKEGPSILRIQQVVRGDSAAYFCASSPWQGSTGELFFGEGSRLTVL.

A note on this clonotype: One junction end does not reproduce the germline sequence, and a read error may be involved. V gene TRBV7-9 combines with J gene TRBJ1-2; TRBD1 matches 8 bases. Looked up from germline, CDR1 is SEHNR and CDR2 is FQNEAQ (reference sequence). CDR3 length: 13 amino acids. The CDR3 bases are TGTGCCAGCAGCTTGGACAGGGAGGGAAAGCTATACTTC. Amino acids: CASSLDREGKLYF.

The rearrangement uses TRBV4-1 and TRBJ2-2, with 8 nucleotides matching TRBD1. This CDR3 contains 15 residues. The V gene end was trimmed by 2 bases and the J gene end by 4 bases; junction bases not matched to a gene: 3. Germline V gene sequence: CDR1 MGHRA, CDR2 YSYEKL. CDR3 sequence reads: CASSQQGAGTGELFF. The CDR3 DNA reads TGCGCCAGCAGCCAACAGGGGGCGGGCACCGGGGAGCTGTTTTTT.

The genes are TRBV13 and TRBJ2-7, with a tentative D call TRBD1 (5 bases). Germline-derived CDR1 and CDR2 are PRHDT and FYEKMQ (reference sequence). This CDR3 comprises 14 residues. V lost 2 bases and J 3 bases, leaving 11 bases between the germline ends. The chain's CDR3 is CASSLRGFIYEQYF. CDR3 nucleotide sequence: TGTGCCAGCAGCTTAAGGGGTTTCATCTACGAGCAGTACTTC.

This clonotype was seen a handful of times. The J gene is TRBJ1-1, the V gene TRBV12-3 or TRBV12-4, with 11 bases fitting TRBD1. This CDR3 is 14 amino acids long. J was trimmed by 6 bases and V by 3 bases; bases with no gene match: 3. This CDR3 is CASSLGQGGAEAFF. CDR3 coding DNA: TGTGCCAGCAGTTTGGGACAGGGGGGCGCTGAAGCTTTCTTT.

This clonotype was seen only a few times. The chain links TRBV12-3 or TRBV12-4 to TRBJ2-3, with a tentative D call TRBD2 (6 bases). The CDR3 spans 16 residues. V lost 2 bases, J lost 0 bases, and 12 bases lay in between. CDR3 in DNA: TGTGCCAGCAGTTTAACCGGGAGAGCTAGCACAGATACGCAGTATTTT. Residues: CASSLTGRASTDTQYF.

CDR3 sequence: CASSLGVGYRDEQFF. The DNA for the CDR3 is TGTGCCAGCAGTTTAGGGGTAGGCTATAGGGATGAGCAGTTCTTC. The J gene is TRBJ2-1, the V gene TRBV12-3 or TRBV12-4; the D is unclear. CDR3 length equals 15 residues. Trimming cost V 1 base and J 8 bases, with 15 bases left between them.

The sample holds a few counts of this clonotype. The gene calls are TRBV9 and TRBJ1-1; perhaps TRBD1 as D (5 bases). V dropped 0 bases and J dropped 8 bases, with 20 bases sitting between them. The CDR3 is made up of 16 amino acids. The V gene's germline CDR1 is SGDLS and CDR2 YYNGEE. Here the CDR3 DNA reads TGTGCCAGCAGCGTAGGCAGGGAAAGGGTGGCTTTGGAAGCTTTCTTT. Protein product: CASSVGRERVALEAFF.

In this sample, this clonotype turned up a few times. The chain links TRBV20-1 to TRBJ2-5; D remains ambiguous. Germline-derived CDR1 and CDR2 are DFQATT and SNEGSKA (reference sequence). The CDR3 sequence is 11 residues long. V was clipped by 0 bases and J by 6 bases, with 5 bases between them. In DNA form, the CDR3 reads TGCAGTGCTAGAGATCTGAAGACCCAGTACTTC. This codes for CSARDLKTQYF.

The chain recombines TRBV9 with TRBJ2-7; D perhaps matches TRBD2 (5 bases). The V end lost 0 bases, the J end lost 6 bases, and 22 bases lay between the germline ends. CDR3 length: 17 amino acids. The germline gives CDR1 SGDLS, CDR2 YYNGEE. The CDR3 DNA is TGTGCCAGCAGCGTAGGGCTCCCTCGGACTGGTGTTGTCGAGCAGTACTTC. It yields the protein CASSVGLPRTGVVEQYF.

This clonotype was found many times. The CDR3 loop is CASSEGTGPNQPQHF. DNA of the CDR3: TGTGCCAGCAGCGAGGGGACAGGGCCCAATCAGCCCCAGCATTTT. The genes are TRBV6-1 and TRBJ1-5; 9 bases fit TRBD1. V shed 6 bases and J 3 bases; nucleotides not matched to a gene: 6. CDR3 length equals 15 residues. Germline V gives CDR1 MNHNS, CDR2 SASEGT.

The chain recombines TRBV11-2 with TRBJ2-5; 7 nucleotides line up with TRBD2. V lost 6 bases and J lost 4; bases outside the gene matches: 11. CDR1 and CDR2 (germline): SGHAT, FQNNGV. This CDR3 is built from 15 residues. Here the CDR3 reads CASRPLAFHRETQYF. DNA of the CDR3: TGTGCCAGCAGACCACTAGCGTTCCACAGAGAGACCCAGTACTTC.

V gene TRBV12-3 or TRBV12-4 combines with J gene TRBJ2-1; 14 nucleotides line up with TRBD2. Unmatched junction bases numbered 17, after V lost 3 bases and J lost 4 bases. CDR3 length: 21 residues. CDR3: CASSLTPGTSGRQGGYNEQFF. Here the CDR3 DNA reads TGTGCCAGCAGTTTGACGCCCGGGACTAGCGGGAGACAGGGGGGGTACAATGAGCAGTTCTTC.

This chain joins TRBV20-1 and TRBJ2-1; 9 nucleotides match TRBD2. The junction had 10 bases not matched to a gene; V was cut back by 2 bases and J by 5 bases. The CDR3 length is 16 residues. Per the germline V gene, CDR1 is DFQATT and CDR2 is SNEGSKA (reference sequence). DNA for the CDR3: TGCAGTGCTAGAACCTTGGGGGCTAGCGGGGACAATGAGCAGTTCTTC. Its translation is CSARTLGASGDNEQFF.

The CDR3 DNA is TGCAGTGCTAGAGATCTGGGCAGGGGTCATCAGCCCCAGCATTTT. Translating gives CSARDLGRGHQPQHF. The gene calls are TRBV20-1 and TRBJ1-5; the D gene is possibly TRBD1 (6 bases). The CDR3 runs 15 residues. Per germline, CDR1 DFQATT and CDR2 SNEGSKA (reference sequence). V was pared by 0 bases and J by 5 bases, with 14 bases between.